A single sample is the source of the 20 T cell receptor beta chains below, sequenced in a study of cytomegalovirus exposure and HLA in healthy donors. Primers: 60 Vbeta forward and 13 Jbeta reverse. The method was immunoSEQ multiplex PCR; TCRdb's version includes in-frame clones alone and lacks a portion of them. The profile covers fewer than 120,000 clones, with around 80% appearing a single time and roughly 6.2% taken by the ten largest. The specimen was PBMCs. The receptors were sampled from a man aged 25-45 years in good health and CMV-seropositive.

This chain joins TRBV7-8 and TRBJ2-3, with TRBD2 as a possible D gene (6 bases). Per germline, CDR1 SGHVS and CDR2 FQNEAQ. The CDR3 has 13 residues. V was shortened by 5 bases and J by 4 bases, with 10 bases between the two germline ends. This chain's CDR3 is CASSQAGSDTQYF. The CDR3, as DNA: TGTGCCAGCAGCCAAGCGGGTTCAGATACGCAGTATTTT.

This clone has just a few counts. V usage is TRBV5-4 and J usage is TRBJ2-1, with D maybe TRBD1 (5 bases). Trimming shortened V by 6 bases and J by 10 bases, and 17 bases separated the two germline ends. This CDR3 is built from 13 residues. The germline V gene has CDR1 SGHNT and CDR2 YYREEE (reference sequence). In nucleotides, the CDR3 is TGTGCCAGCATCAATAAGGGGTCGAGGGAGCAGTTCTTC. This sequence encodes CASINKGSREQFF.

This chain joins TRBV7-6 and TRBJ2-5; maybe TRBD1 (6 bases). The CDR3 consists of 16 residues. The V and J ends lost 4 bases and 5 bases respectively, with 20 bases between them. CDR1 and CDR2 (germline): SGHVS, FNYEAQ. This chain's CDR3 is CASSSQYRDTGETQYF. The CDR3 bases are TGTGCCAGCAGCTCCCAATATCGGGACACTGGGGAGACCCAGTACTTC. Complete variable domain (other parts from reference TRBV7-6 and TRBJ2-5): GAGVSQSPRYKVTKRGQDVALRCDPISGHVSLYWYRQALGQGPEFLTYFNYEAQQDKSGLPNDRFSAERPEGSISTLTIQRTEQRDSAMYRCASSSQYRDTGETQYFGPGTRLLVL.

The rearrangement links TRBV10-1 to TRBJ2-1; 7 positions agree with TRBD1. The V gene's germline CDR1 is WNHNN and CDR2 SYGVQD (reference sequence). After removal of 3 bases from V and 1 base from J, the junction contained 3 bases not matched to a gene. The CDR3 is 15 amino acids. This CDR3 is CASSDSRGSYNEQFF. As DNA, the CDR3 is TGCGCCAGCAGTGATAGCAGGGGGTCCTACAATGAGCAGTTCTTC.

This clone showed up just once. This sequence joins TRBV27 and TRBJ1-2; no clear D gene. Germline V gene sequence: CDR1 MNHEY, CDR2 SMNVEV (reference sequence). This CDR3 has 17 residues. The V and J ends lost 0 bases and 7 bases respectively, with 21 bases between them. The CDR3 protein is CASSLSVSYRRIGGYTF. Written as DNA, the CDR3 is TGTGCCAGCAGTTTATCAGTAAGCTACAGAAGAATTGGTGGCTACACCTTC.

This chain connects TRBV15 to TRBJ1-2, with 11 bases matching TRBD1. This CDR3 has 15 amino acids. Unmatched junction bases numbered 4, after V lost 1 base and J lost 6 bases. CDR1 is LNHNV and CDR2 is YYDKDF in the germline V gene (reference sequence). DNA of the CDR3: TGTGCCACCAGCAGAGGGGACAGGGGGGAGCATGGCTACACCTTC. As protein: CATSRGDRGEHGYTF.

The chain combines TRBV27 with TRBJ2-7; possible D gene TRBD1, 6 bases. This CDR3 spans 14 amino acids. V lost 5 bases and J lost 5, with 16 bases in between. Germline V lookup: CDR1 MNHEY, CDR2 SMNVEV (reference sequence). CDR3 bases: TGTGCCAGCAGTACCGGACAGCAGGTTGACGAGCAGTACTTC. Its translation is CASSTGQQVDEQYF.

This clone appeared a few times. The J gene is TRBJ1-6, the V gene TRBV2; the D is unclear. The germline gives CDR1 SNHLY, CDR2 FYNNEI. CDR3 length equals 14 residues. Trimming left V 5 bases short and J 7 bases short, with 12 bases between. For the CDR3, the DNA is TGTGCCAGCAGTCCGACGAGGGCGAATTCACCCCTCCACTTT. Translated, it gives CASSPTRANSPLHF.

The CDR3 spells CASSEQGRSYGYTF. DNA for the CDR3: TGTGCCAGCAGCGAGCAGGGGCGTAGCTATGGCTACACCTTC. This chain links TRBV9 with TRBJ1-2; possible D gene TRBD1, 6 bases. The CDR3 totals 14 residues. In germline, CDR1 is SGDLS, CDR2 YYNGEE. The ends were cut back, 3 bases at V and 4 bases at J, with 13 bases in the middle. Full variable domain (rest looked up from reference TRBV9 and TRBJ1-2): DSGVTQTPKHLITATGQRVTLRCSPRSGDLSVYWYQQSLDQGLQFLIQYYNGEERAKGNILERFSAQQFPDLHSELNLSSLELGDSALYFCASSEQGRSYGYTFGSGTRLTVV.

The genes are TRBV18 and TRBJ1-1; 8 bases line up with TRBD1. The germline gives CDR1 KGHSH, CDR2 LQKENI. There are 14 residues in the CDR3. Unmatched junction bases numbered 5, after V lost 3 bases and J lost 5 bases. As DNA, the CDR3 is TGTGCCAGCTCACCCCAGGGGGCAGGGACTGAAGCTTTCTTT. Its translation: CASSPQGAGTEAFF.

The gene calls are TRBV6-6 and TRBJ1-5; 8 bases match TRBD1. The CDR3 consists of 16 residues. Germline-derived CDR1 and CDR2 are MNHNY and SVGAGI (reference sequence). J was trimmed by 5 bases and V by 6 bases; bases with no gene match: 12. In DNA, the CDR3 is TGTGCCAGCAGCCACTCCCAGGGGGCAGAAGATCAGCCCCAGCATTTT. It yields the protein CASSHSQGAEDQPQHF.

The chain recombines TRBV7-9 with TRBJ2-5; no clear D gene. The V end lost 5 bases, the J end lost 5 bases, and 6 bases lay between the germline ends. The germline gives CDR1 SEHNR, CDR2 FQNEAQ (reference sequence). This CDR3 has 11 amino acids. The CDR3 DNA sequence: TGTGCCAGCAGCGTCGGGGAGACCCAGTACTTC. Protein sequence: CASSVGETQYF. Complete variable domain (other parts from reference TRBV7-9 and TRBJ2-5): DTGVSQNPRHKITKRGQNVTFRCDPISEHNRLYWYRQTLGQGPEFLTYFQNEAQLEKSRLLSDRFSAERPKGSFSTLEIQRTEQGDSAMYLCASSVGETQYFGPGTRLLVL.

This chain joins TRBV27 and TRBJ2-7; 11 nucleotides match TRBD2. Unmatched junction bases numbered 15, after V lost 5 bases and J lost 0 bases. The CDR3 is 19 amino acids. Germline V CDR1 and CDR2: MNHEY, SMNVEV (reference sequence). The DNA of the CDR3 is TGTGCCAGCAGTCGGTTCTTAGCGGGGGGGCAGATGAGCTCCTACGAGCAGTACTTC. As protein: CASSRFLAGGQMSSYEQYF.

The genes are TRBV6-6 and TRBJ2-7; 7 bases align to TRBD1. Germline lookup yields CDR1 MNHNY and CDR2 SVGAGI (reference sequence). With V trimmed by 4 bases and J by 10 bases, 10 bases remained unmatched. The CDR3 is 13 residues long. CDR3 region: CASSSRTGGYQYF. In DNA, the CDR3 is TGTGCCAGCAGTTCACGGACAGGAGGCTATCAGTACTTC.

The chain employs TRBV5-6 and TRBJ1-2, with TRBD1 identical over 12 bases. This CDR3 is built from 16 residues. Trimming at V came to 6 bases and at J to 5 bases, leaving 11 bases not matched to a gene. Germline V gives CDR1 SGHDT, CDR2 YYEEEE. CDR3 region: CASTMRGTGGKYGYTF. The CDR3, as DNA: TGTGCCAGCACCATGAGGGGGACAGGGGGCAAATATGGCTACACCTTC.

This clone was seen a single time. The V gene is TRBV7-9, the J gene TRBJ1-1; 8 bases are shared with TRBD1. From germline, CDR1 is SEHNR and CDR2 FQNEAQ (reference sequence). CDR3 length: 14 amino acids. V trimming: 7 bases; J trimming: 5 bases; junction bases outside the gene matches: 9. CDR3 sequence: CASTYGQGGTEAFF. The CDR3 DNA sequence: TGTGCCAGCACCTATGGACAGGGTGGAACTGAAGCTTTCTTT.

The chain joins TRBV7-9 to TRBJ1-4; the match to TRBD1 covers 10 bases. Looked up from germline, CDR1 is SEHNR and CDR2 is FQNEAQ (reference sequence). The CDR3 runs 16 residues. Losses at the gene ends were 5 bases for V and 7 bases for J; bases not matched to a gene: 10. The CDR3, as DNA: TGTGCCAGCAGCGGCCGGGACAGGGGTTTCGGTGAAAAACTGTTTTTT. It codes for CASSGRDRGFGEKLFF.

In regard to this clone: The identical CDR3 is also encoded by other nucleotide sequences in the sample. The chain combines TRBV5-6 with TRBJ2-3; D gene uncertain. V was pared by 0 bases and J by 1 base, with 6 bases between. The germline V gene encodes CDR1 SGHDT and CDR2 YYEEEE. The CDR3 runs 14 residues. The CDR3 loop is CASSLGLGTDTQYF. In nucleotides, the CDR3 is TGTGCCAGCAGCTTGGGACTGGGCACAGATACGCAGTATTTT. The whole variable domain, filled in from reference TRBV5-6 and TRBJ2-3, reads DAGVTQSPTHLIKTRGQQVTLRCSPKSGHDTVSWYQQALGQGPQFIFQYYEEEERQRGNFPDRFSGHQFPNYSSELNVNALLLGDSALYLCASSLGLGTDTQYFGPGTRLTVL.

This clone was detected once. This sequence joins TRBV4-1 and TRBJ1-1, with 9 bases fitting TRBD1. Germline CDR1 reads MGHRA; CDR2 reads YSYEKL. This CDR3 is 17 amino acids long. Trimming cost V 4 bases and J 1 base; bases outside gene matches: 10. CDR3 region: CASSLGQGRMGNTEAFF. DNA for the CDR3: TGCGCCAGCAGCCTTGGACAGGGGAGGATGGGGAACACTGAAGCTTTCTTT.

The gene calls are TRBV4-1 and TRBJ1-6; TRBD1 aligns across 7 bases. The CDR3 has 15 residues. Germline V gene sequence: CDR1 MGHRA, CDR2 YSYEKL. J lost 7 bases, V lost 0 bases, and 3 bases had no gene match. The CDR3 region is CASSQEGGGNSPLHF. CDR3 DNA: TGCGCCAGCAGCCAAGAAGGGGGCGGGAATTCACCCCTCCACTTT.